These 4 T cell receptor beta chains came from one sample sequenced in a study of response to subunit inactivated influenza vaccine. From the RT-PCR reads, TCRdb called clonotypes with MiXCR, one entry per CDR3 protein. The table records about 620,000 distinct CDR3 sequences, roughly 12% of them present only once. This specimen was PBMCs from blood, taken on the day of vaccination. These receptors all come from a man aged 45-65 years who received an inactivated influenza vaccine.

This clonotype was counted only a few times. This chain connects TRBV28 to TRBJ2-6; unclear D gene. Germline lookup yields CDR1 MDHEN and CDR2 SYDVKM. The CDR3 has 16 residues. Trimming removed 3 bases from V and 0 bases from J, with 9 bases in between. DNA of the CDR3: TGTGCCAGCAGTTTTCTCTCGGCCTCTGGGGCCAACGTCCTGACTTTC. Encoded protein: CASSFLSASGANVLTF.

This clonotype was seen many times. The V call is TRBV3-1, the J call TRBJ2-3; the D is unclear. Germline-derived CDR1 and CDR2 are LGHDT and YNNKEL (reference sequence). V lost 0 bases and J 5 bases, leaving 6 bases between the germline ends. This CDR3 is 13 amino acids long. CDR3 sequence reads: CASSQDSEDTQYF. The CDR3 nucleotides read TGTGCCAGCAGCCAAGATTCCGAAGATACGCAGTATTTT.

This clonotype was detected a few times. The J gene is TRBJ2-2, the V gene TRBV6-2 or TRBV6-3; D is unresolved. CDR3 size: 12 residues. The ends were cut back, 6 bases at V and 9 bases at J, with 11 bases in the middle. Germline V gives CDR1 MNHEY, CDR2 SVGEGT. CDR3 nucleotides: TGTGCCAGCAGCCCTCACGGACGGGAGCTGTTTTTT. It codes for CASSPHGRELFF.

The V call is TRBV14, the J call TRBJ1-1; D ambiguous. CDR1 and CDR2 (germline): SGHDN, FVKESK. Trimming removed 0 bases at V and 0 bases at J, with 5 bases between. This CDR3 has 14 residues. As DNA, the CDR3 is TGTGCCAGCAGCCAAGACTCGATGAACACTGAAGCTTTCTTT. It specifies CASSQDSMNTEAFF.